This is a list of T cell receptor beta chains from one sample in a study of T cells after yellow fever vaccination. TCRdb passed the 5' RACE reads through MiXCR, listing each CDR3 protein once. The table lists hundreds of thousands of distinct CDR3 sequences, around an eighth of them singletons. The input for sequencing was PBMCs, taken on the day of the yellow fever booster vaccination. The receptors shown here come from a man aged 25 to 45 who received the YFV17D yellow fever vaccine. The CDR3 runs from the conserved cysteine through the conserved F or W. The D gene is left open where the match is weak. Size is stated for part of the rows, as once, few or many counts, or as a class when the clone is expanded.

D	V	size	J	DNA	CDR3
NA	TRBV15	many	TRBJ2-6	TGTGCCACCAGCAGAGAGGAACTCCGCCTGACTTTC	CATSREELRLTF
NA	TRBV19	NA	TRBJ1-1	TGTGCCAGTAAAGTGGGCACCCCGAGTGAAGCTTTCTTT	CASKVGTPSEAFF
TRBD1	TRBV7-2	NA	TRBJ1-4	TGTGCCAGCAGCTTAGCCGGGACAGGGGCCGAAAAACTGTTTTTT	CASSLAGTGAEKLFF
TRBD1	TRBV4-3	few	TRBJ1-2	TGCGCCAGCAGCGTAACTGGACAGGGCGACTATGGCTACACCTTC	CASSVTGQGDYGYTF
TRBD2	TRBV28	NA	TRBJ2-1	TGTGCCAGCAGTCCACGCGGGAGGACTTCCTACAATGAGCAGTTCTTC	CASSPRGRTSYNEQFF
NA	TRBV27	NA	TRBJ1-6	TGTGCCAGCACCACCTTCGGACCTCGCTCGGCCCTCCACTTT	CASTTFGPRSALHF
NA	TRBV7-2	NA	TRBJ1-6	TGTGCCAGCACCCCGACAGTCTTTAATTCACCCCTCCACTTT	CASTPTVFNSPLHF
NA	TRBV5-6	few	TRBJ2-3	TGTGCCAGCAGCCACCCAAGGTCGGATACGCAGTATTTT	CASSHPRSDTQYF
NA	TRBV24-1	NA	TRBJ2-5	TGTGCCACCAGTGATGCCCGGGAGACCCAGTACTTC	CATSDARETQYF
NA	TRBV12-3/TRBV12-4	NA	TRBJ2-5	TGTGCCAGCAGTTTCTCGCTAGCTGAGACCCAGTACTTC	CASSFSLAETQYF
NA	TRBV18	NA	TRBJ2-5	TGTGCCAGCTCACCAAGTGGGGGGCGAGAGACCCAGTACTTC	CASSPSGGRETQYF
NA	TRBV6-1	few	TRBJ1-6	TGTGCCAGCAGTGACAACTGGGGGGATAATTCACCCCTCCACTTT	CASSDNWGDNSPLHF
NA	TRBV19	few	TRBJ2-7	TGTGCCAGTAGACGGGACGACGGTATGCACGAGCAGTACTTC	CASRRDDGMHEQYF
NA	TRBV7-9	NA	TRBJ2-5	TGTGCCAGCAGCTTAGCAACGACAGTAGTGGGGACCCAGTACTTC	CASSLATTVVGTQYF
NA	TRBV7-6	many	TRBJ2-3	TGTGCCAGCAGCTTAACTTCTGATACGCAGTATTTT	CASSLTSDTQYF
NA	TRBV15	NA	TRBJ2-2	TGTGCCACCAGCAGCCCCGGCAGGGTGACCGGGGAGCTGTTTTTT	CATSSPGRVTGELFF
NA	TRBV12-3/TRBV12-4	few	TRBJ1-2	TGTGCCAGCAGTTACACGAACTATGGCTACACCTTC	CASSYTNYGYTF
TRBD2	TRBV29-1	few	TRBJ2-7	TGCAGCGTTGAAGTCCGCGGGAGTCGCAACGAGCAGTACTTC	CSVEVRGSRNEQYF
NA	TRBV29-1	NA	TRBJ2-1	TGCAGCGTTGACGGCTCTAGCAATGAGCAGTTCTTC	CSVDGSSNEQFF
NA	TRBV11-2	few	TRBJ1-4	TGTGCCAGCAGCCCCCGCGACGGGCGCATCGGTGAAAAACTGTTTTTT	CASSPRDGRIGEKLFF
NA	TRBV29-1	NA	TRBJ2-7	TGCAGCGTCGTAACAAGGCAGGGGACCTACGAGCAGTACTTC	CSVVTRQGTYEQYF
NA	TRBV20-1	many	TRBJ2-3	TGCAGTGCTAGCGCGCAGAGCACAGATACGCAGTATTTT	CSASAQSTDTQYF
TRBD2	TRBV7-6	NA	TRBJ2-1	TGTGCCAGCAGCTTAGGGACTAGCGGGAGACGTAATGAGCAGTTCTTC	CASSLGTSGRRNEQFF
TRBD2	TRBV20-1	NA	TRBJ2-5	TGCAGTGCTAGAGATCAGAGAAGCGGGAGGGGACAAGAGACCCAGTACTTC	CSARDQRSGRGQETQYF
NA	TRBV27	NA	TRBJ1-2	TGTGCCAGCAGTTTTGGGGGTATAGGATATGGCTACACCTTC	CASSFGGIGYGYTF
NA	TRBV3-1	few	TRBJ2-5	TGTGCCAGCAGCCAAGATACAGGGTACCAAGAGACCCAGTACTTC	CASSQDTGYQETQYF
NA	TRBV7-9	NA	TRBJ2-5	TGTGCCAGCAGCAACCCGCAGACAGAAGAGACCCAGTACTTC	CASSNPQTEETQYF
TRBD2	TRBV6-2/TRBV6-3	NA	TRBJ2-5	TGTGCCAGCAGTAGATCGACTAGCGGGTTTCAAGAGACCCAGTACTTC	CASSRSTSGFQETQYF
NA	TRBV15	many	TRBJ2-1	TGTGCCACCAGCAGAGATCAGTACTCCTTGGGGTTC	CATSRDQYSLGF
TRBD1	TRBV9	NA	TRBJ1-1	TGTGCCAGCAGCCCCCGGGACAGAGTTTCCAGCACTGAAGCTTTCTTT	CASSPRDRVSSTEAFF
NA	TRBV24-1	many	TRBJ2-3	TGTGCCACCAGTGTTTCAGATACGCAGTATTTT	CATSVSDTQYF
NA	TRBV7-7	NA	TRBJ2-2	TGTGCCAGCAGCTCTCACAGGCCTTCGAACACCGGGGAGCTGTTTTTT	CASSSHRPSNTGELFF
NA	TRBV5-1	few	TRBJ2-3	TGCGCCAGCAGCTTGGTGCTAGCAATATTGGATACGCAGTATTTT	CASSLVLAILDTQYF
TRBD2	TRBV24-1	many	TRBJ2-1	TGTGCCACCACAGCGGGAGGGAGTTACAATGAGCAGTTCTTC	CATTAGGSYNEQFF
TRBD2	TRBV20-1	NA	TRBJ2-3	TGCAGTGCTAGCCGGGAGGCCACAGATACGCAGTATTTT	CSASREATDTQYF
NA	TRBV18	few	TRBJ1-2	TGTGCCAGCTCACAACCAGGGGAATCGGACTATGGCTACACCTTC	CASSQPGESDYGYTF
NA	TRBV20-1	NA	TRBJ2-3	TGCAGTGCTAGGACCTTCGGGGATACGCAGTATTTT	CSARTFGDTQYF
TRBD2	TRBV7-2	few	TRBJ2-7	TGTGCCGGACGGGAGGAGGCGTCCTACGAGCAGTACTTC	CAGREEASYEQYF
NA	TRBV7-8	few	TRBJ1-2	TGTGCCACCAAGACAGGCTCAGGTGGCTACACCTTC	CATKTGSGGYTF
TRBD2	TRBV5-5	NA	TRBJ2-3	TGTGCCAGCAGCTTAGGCGGGAGTTTTAGTACGCAGTATTTT	CASSLGGSFSTQYF
NA	TRBV5-1	few	TRBJ2-3	TGCGCCAGCAGCTTGGTCGGGAAAGAGCCTGATACGCAGTATTTT	CASSLVGKEPDTQYF
NA	TRBV15	few	TRBJ1-4	TGTGCCACCAGCAGAGTCAAGGGAAGTAATGAAAAACTGTTTTTT	CATSRVKGSNEKLFF
NA	TRBV6-6	NA	TRBJ2-7	TGTGCCAGCAGTCGGGACGGGCACTACGAGCAGTACTTC	CASSRDGHYEQYF
NA	TRBV11-2	NA	TRBJ2-1	TGTGCCAGCAGCTTAGGCGGGCCCGTCAATGAGCAGTTCTTC	CASSLGGPVNEQFF
NA	TRBV14	few	TRBJ2-5	TGTGCCAGCAGCCAAACTGGGAGTGGGGGAGAGACCCAGTACTTC	CASSQTGSGGETQYF
NA	TRBV6-5	few	TRBJ2-7	TGTGCCAGCAGTTACCCAGGGACAAACGAGCAGTACTTC	CASSYPGTNEQYF
NA	TRBV5-5	few	TRBJ2-3	TGTGCCAGCAGCTTGGTGGGAGTAAGGGATACGCAGTATTTT	CASSLVGVRDTQYF
NA	TRBV4-3	few	TRBJ1-1	TGCGCCAGCAGCCAAGAGGGGGGGCTCTACACTGAAGCTTTCTTT	CASSQEGGLYTEAFF
NA	TRBV10-2	many	TRBJ2-6	TGCGCCAGCAGCTTCGTAGGGGCCAACGTCCTGACTTTC	CASSFVGANVLTF
NA	TRBV6-6	few	TRBJ2-7	TGTGCTTCAGGGCAGGGGGGTTACGAGCAGTACTTC	CASGQGGYEQYF
NA	TRBV21-1	NA	TRBJ2-7	TGTGCCAGCAGCAAAGTCATGTACGAGCAGTACTTC	CASSKVMYEQYF
TRBD1	TRBV20-1	few	TRBJ2-1	TGCAGTGTCTCCGGGACAGGGGGCAACAATGAGCAGTTCTTC	CSVSGTGGNNEQFF
TRBD2	TRBV29-1	many	TRBJ2-3	TGCAGCGTTGCGGGGGAGCGGGAGAGTAGAGATACGCAGTATTTT	CSVAGERESRDTQYF
NA	TRBV19	NA	TRBJ2-7	TGTGCCACCACATCAGGGGCGGGAAAAGCCTACGAGCAGTACTTC	CATTSGAGKAYEQYF
NA	TRBV7-6	NA	TRBJ2-1	TGTGCCAGCAGCATTACTGGAAATGAGCAGTTCTTC	CASSITGNEQFF
NA	TRBV20-1	few	TRBJ1-5	TGCAGTGCTAGAGAAGGCCTTCAGCCCCAGCATTTT	CSAREGLQPQHF
NA	TRBV28	NA	TRBJ2-3	TGTGCCAGCGGCGGCGGATTCACAGATACGCAGTATTTT	CASGGGFTDTQYF
TRBD2	TRBV29-1	NA	TRBJ2-3	TGCAGCGTTGAAGGAGCCGGGACGGATCGGGAGGCAGATACGCAGTATTTT	CSVEGAGTDREADTQYF